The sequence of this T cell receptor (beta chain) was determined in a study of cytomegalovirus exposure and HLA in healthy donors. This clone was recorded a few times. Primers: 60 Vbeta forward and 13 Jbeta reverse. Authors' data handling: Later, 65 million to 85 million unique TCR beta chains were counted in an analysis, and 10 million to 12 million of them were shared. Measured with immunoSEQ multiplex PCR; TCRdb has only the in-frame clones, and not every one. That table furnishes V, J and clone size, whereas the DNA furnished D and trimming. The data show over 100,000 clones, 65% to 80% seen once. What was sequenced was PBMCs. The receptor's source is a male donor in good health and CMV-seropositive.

The CDR3 reads CASSQDFPNEQFF. CDR3 in DNA: TGTGCCAGCAGCCAGGACTTTCCCAATGAGCAGTTCTTC. The chain joins TRBV5-4 to TRBJ2-1; the D gene is possibly TRBD2 (5 bases). The CDR3 is made up of 13 amino acids. V dropped 4 bases and J dropped 6 bases, with 11 bases sitting between them. Germline V gene sequence: CDR1 SGHNT, CDR2 YYREEE (reference sequence).